This T cell receptor (beta chain) was retrieved from a study of cytomegalovirus exposure and HLA in healthy donors. Whole-study findings and limits: Subsequent analysis found a tendency for first-cohort TCR clusters to co-occur within the 110 or so validation repertoires.

J gave up 0 bases and V 6 bases, and 8 bases lay outside the gene matches. Germline V gene lookup returns CDR1 SNHLY and CDR2 FYNNEI. The CDR3 consists of 17 residues. For this clone: Its target is unknown.

Data came from immunoSEQ multiplex PCR; TCRdb stores just in-frame clones and leaves some out. This table has fewer than 250,000 clones, 83% appearing once. Material: PBMCs. The clonotype was recovered from a young woman in good health and CMV-seronegative. The rearrangement joins TRBV2 to TRBJ1-4, with 9 positions matching TRBD1. The CDR3 region has the DNA TGTGCCAGCAGGGGACAGGGTGTTAACCCAACTAATGAAAAACTGTTTTTT. Translating gives CASRGQGVNPTNEKLFF.